These 27 T cell receptor beta chains came from one sample sequenced in a study of spatial heterogeneity in lung cancer. Time point indicated: blood at routine non-recurrence follow-up after resection. Sequencing of whole RNA from tumor, nontumor lung or frozen PBMC involved no sorting. TCRdb called the 5' RACE reads again in MiXCR, with one record for every CDR3 protein. The table includes about 52,000 distinct CDR3 sequences, around 6.7% detected once. Sequencing used PBMCs, obtained at follow-up. These receptors originate from a female donor with early-stage non-small cell lung cancer.

This clonotype came up many times. The chain has TRBV11-2 and TRBJ1-6; the D is unclear. Trimming took 1 base from V and 3 from J, leaving 7 bases between them. From germline, CDR1 is SGHAT and CDR2 FQNNGV. There are 15 residues in the CDR3. The CDR3 reads CASSLVDLYNSPLHF. The CDR3 nucleotides read TGTGCCAGCAGCTTAGTGGATCTCTATAATTCACCCCTCCACTTT. Together with reference TRBV11-2 and TRBJ1-6, the CDR3 gives the full variable domain: EAGVAQSPRYKIIEKRQSVAFWCNPISGHATLYWYQQILGQGPKLLIQFQNNGVVDDSQLPKDRFSAERLKGVDSTLKIQPAKLEDSAVYLCASSLVDLYNSPLHFGNGTRLTVT.

This clonotype has more than one count but fewer than ten. The rearrangement links TRBV12-3 or TRBV12-4 to TRBJ1-1; D is perhaps TRBD1 (6 bases). CDR3 length: 16 residues. Trimming took 5 bases from V and 4 from J, leaving 20 bases between them. CDR3 sequence: CASSIRDISFGTEAFF. The CDR3 region has the DNA TGTGCCAGCAGTATCCGGGACATATCATTCGGCACTGAAGCTTTCTTT.

This chain joins TRBV10-3 and TRBJ2-7; D not resolved. Germline loops: CDR1 ENHRY, CDR2 SYGVKD. The CDR3 covers 13 residues. The ends were cut back, 2 bases at V and 4 bases at J, with 9 bases in the middle. The DNA for the CDR3 is TGTGCCATCAGTGAGCAGGCGGCTTACGAGCAGTACTTC. This translates into CAISEQAAYEQYF.

This clonotype was counted many times. The CDR3 DNA reads as TGCAGCGCCAAAGGGGGGCTCTACGAGCAGTACTTC. It is translated as CSAKGGLYEQYF. This chain joins TRBV29-1 and TRBJ2-7; D tentatively fits TRBD1 or TRBD2 (6 bases each). V shed 7 bases and J shed 3 bases, with 13 bases lying between them. CDR3 length: 12 residues. CDR1 and CDR2 (germline): SQVTM, ANQGSEA.

This clonotype was observed a few times. The CDR3 loop is CASSLTVTDTQYF. CDR3 coding DNA: TGTGCCAGCAGCTTAACAGTCACAGATACGCAGTATTTT. V gene TRBV11-2 combines with J gene TRBJ2-3; D unresolved. Germline CDR1 and CDR2: SGHAT and FQNNGV. V was trimmed by 2 bases and J by 2 bases, leaving 5 bases between them. The CDR3 contains 13 residues.

This clonotype was counted many times. The chain uses TRBV5-1 and TRBJ2-3; unclear D gene. The V end lost 0 bases, the J end lost 1 base, and 9 bases lay between the germline ends. Germline V gene lookup returns CDR1 SGHRS and CDR2 YFSETQ. CDR3 length: 15 residues. The CDR3 DNA reads as TGCGCCAGCAGCTTGGCCTTGCGCGGCACAGATACGCAGTATTTT. Its protein product is CASSLALRGTDTQYF.

In nucleotides, the CDR3 is TGCGCCAGCACGGATCAGGGGGCGAAGTACGAGCAGTACTTC. This translates into CASTDQGAKYEQYF. This chain joins TRBV5-1 and TRBJ2-7; 8 bases agree with TRBD1. CDR3 length equals 14 residues. Germline-derived CDR1 and CDR2 are SGHRS and YFSETQ. V lost 6 bases, J lost 4 bases, and 9 bases stayed unmatched. Filled out from reference TRBV5-1 and TRBJ2-7, the complete variable domain reads KAGVTQTPRYLIKTRGQQVTLSCSPISGHRSVSWYQQTPGQGLQFLFEYFSETQRNKGNFPGRFSGRQFSNSRSEMNVSTLELGDSALYLCASTDQGAKYEQYFGPGTRLTVT.

The gene calls are TRBV3-1 and TRBJ2-7; D might be TRBD2 (5 bases). In germline, CDR1 is LGHDT, CDR2 YNNKEL (reference sequence). This CDR3 is 15 amino acids long. Trimming took 5 bases from V and 4 from J, leaving 18 bases between them. The chain's CDR3 is CASSKFRWTEYEQYF. CDR3 in DNA: TGTGCCAGCAGCAAATTTAGGTGGACTGAATACGAGCAGTACTTC.

This clonotype was seen a few times. The chain couples TRBV5-1 to TRBJ2-1; the D gene is possibly TRBD2 (6 bases). V lost 6 bases and J 2 bases, leaving 15 bases between the germline ends. The CDR3 covers 15 residues. The germline CDR1 and CDR2 sequences are SGHRS and YFSETQ. Here the CDR3 reads CASTELAGTYNEQFF. CDR3 DNA: TGCGCCAGCACCGAACTGGCGGGGACCTACAATGAGCAGTTCTTC.

This clonotype appeared a few times. The V gene is TRBV7-7, the J gene TRBJ2-3; TRBD1 matches 7 bases. The CDR3 consists of 16 residues. Germline-derived CDR1 and CDR2 are SSHAT and FNYEAQ (reference sequence). V lost 5 bases to trimming and J lost 0 bases; unmatched junction nucleotides: 8. In nucleotides, the CDR3 is TGTGCCAGCAGCCCCCGGACAGGCACCAGCACAGATACGCAGTATTTT. This encodes CASSPRTGTSTDTQYF.

The sample holds many counts of this clonotype. The chain couples TRBV28 to TRBJ2-1; TRBD1 might be the D (6 bases). V was trimmed by 3 bases and J by 2 bases, leaving 8 bases between them. The CDR3 sequence is 14 residues long. Germline values: CDR1 MDHEN, CDR2 SYDVKM. The DNA for the CDR3 is TGTGCCAGCAGTTTTAGGACAGCCTACAATGAGCAGTTCTTC. Translated, it gives CASSFRTAYNEQFF.

This clonotype was seen a handful of times. The rearrangement joins TRBV12-3 or TRBV12-4 to TRBJ1-1; no clear D. Between the trimmed V and J ends, which lost 6 bases and 10 bases, there was a span of 12 bases. The CDR3 has 11 amino acids. CDR3 region: CASSRNWVAFF. As DNA, the CDR3 is TGTGCCAGCAGCCGCAATTGGGTAGCTTTCTTT.

This clonotype was observed many times. The genes are TRBV5-5 and TRBJ2-3; tentative D call: TRBD1 (5 bases). V lost 2 bases, J lost 4 bases, and 11 bases lay in between. Germline V gene lookup returns CDR1 SGHKS and CDR2 YYEKEE (reference sequence). The CDR3 has 14 amino acids. Here the CDR3 DNA reads TGTGCCAGCAGCTTAGCAGGGCTCGCAGATACGCAGTATTTT. Amino acid sequence: CASSLAGLADTQYF.

The chain is built from TRBV18 and TRBJ2-1, with a possible D match to TRBD2 (6 bases). V was pared by 2 bases and J by 0 bases, with 14 bases between. CDR1 is KGHSH and CDR2 is LQKENI in the germline V gene. This CDR3 comprises 17 residues. In DNA, the CDR3 is TGTGCCAGCTCACCAAGGGGCGGGGCGAGCTCCTACAATGAGCAGTTCTTC. Translation gives CASSPRGGASSYNEQFF. The entire variable domain, with the rest obtained from reference TRBV18 and TRBJ2-1, is as follows: NAGVMQNPRHLVRRRGQEARLRCSPMKGHSHVYWYRQLPEEGLKFMVYLQKENIIDESGMPKERFSAEFPKEGPSILRIQQVVRGDSAAYFCASSPRGGASSYNEQFFGPGTRLTVL.

This clonotype was detected many times. The chain carries TRBV9 and TRBJ2-1, with TRBD2 identical over 13 bases. The CDR3 contains 16 residues. Germline V gene data show CDR1 as SGDLS and CDR2 as YYNGEE. V was clipped by 4 bases and J by 6 bases; unmatched bases: 7. CDR3 coding DNA: TGTGCCAGCAGCTTCCAAACTAGCGGGGGGGCCAATGAGCAGTTCTTC. This encodes CASSFQTSGGANEQFF.

There are many counts of this clonotype. The V gene is TRBV6-2 or TRBV6-3, the J gene TRBJ2-1; maybe TRBD1 (7 bases). V gave up 5 bases and J gave up 2 bases, with 22 bases separating them. This CDR3 is 18 amino acids long. Per germline, CDR1 MNHEY and CDR2 SVGEGT. The CDR3 DNA is TGTGCCAGCAGTCGGAGGGAAACCGGGACAGCTCCCTACAATGAGCAGTTCTTC. Protein product: CASSRRETGTAPYNEQFF.

This clonotype was detected many times. J is TRBJ2-3 and V is TRBV12-3 or TRBV12-4; D is uncertain. V was trimmed by 6 bases and J by 0 bases, leaving 7 bases between them. The CDR3 totals 13 residues. DNA for the CDR3: TGTGCCAGCAGAAACCCTAGCACAGATACGCAGTATTTT. It is translated as CASRNPSTDTQYF.

This clonotype was counted at least ten times. V usage is TRBV20-1 and J usage is TRBJ2-1; TRBD2 matches 9 bases. Trimming cost V 5 bases and J 4 bases; bases outside gene matches: 6. Per the germline V gene, CDR1 is DFQATT and CDR2 is SNEGSKA (reference sequence). This CDR3 is built from 14 residues. The CDR3 DNA is TGCAGTGCTCCATGGCGGGGGGGGTACAATGAGCAGTTCTTC. Translating gives CSAPWRGGYNEQFF.

A note on this clonotype: One base away lies a much larger clone, so this may be a sequencing read error. CDR3 bases: TGTGCCAGCAGCCGGGGCGGCGGAGGGACCCAGTACTTC. Its translation: CASSRGGGGTQYF. The chain uses TRBV7-2 and TRBJ2-5; D might be TRBD1 or TRBD2, each matching 5 bases. The germline V and J ends were trimmed by 5 bases and 7 bases, with 14 bases remaining between them. Per germline, CDR1 SGHTA and CDR2 FQGNSA. The CDR3 has 13 amino acids.

This clonotype was seen only a few times. The CDR3 nucleotides read TGTGCCAGCAGTTACCGCAGCGGGGGCCGCACAGATACGCAGTATTTT. This codes for CASSYRSGGRTDTQYF. This chain joins TRBV6-6 and TRBJ2-3; 8 bases align to TRBD2. Germline CDR1 reads MNHNY; CDR2 reads SVGAGI (reference sequence). The CDR3 is 16 residues long. V was clipped by 2 bases and J by 1 base; unmatched bases: 5.

The chain employs TRBV7-2 and TRBJ2-5; 8 bases agree with TRBD1. Per germline, CDR1 SGHTA and CDR2 FQGNSA. With 3 bases clipped from V and 4 bases from J, the junction kept 7 bases outside the gene matches. The CDR3 is 15 residues long. CDR3 amino acids: CASSFSGGNGETQYF. The DNA of the CDR3 is TGTGCCAGCAGCTTCTCAGGGGGCAACGGAGAGACCCAGTACTTC. Based on the CDR3 plus reference TRBV7-2 and TRBJ2-5, the full variable domain is GAGVSQSPSNKVTEKGKDVELRCDPISGHTALYWYRQSLGQGLEFLIYFQGNSAPDKSGLPSDRFSAERTGGSVSTLTIQRTQQEDSAVYLCASSFSGGNGETQYFGPGTRLLVL.

This clonotype was seen ten or more times. The chain uses TRBV29-1 and TRBJ1-1; D is uncertain. The CDR3 length is 10 residues. V gave up 0 bases and J gave up 8 bases, with 4 bases separating them. Germline values: CDR1 SQVTM, CDR2 ANQGSEA. CDR3 in amino acids: CSVEDAEAFF. The CDR3 coding sequence is TGCAGCGTTGAAGATGCAGAAGCTTTCTTT.

The chain combines TRBV20-1 with TRBJ2-7; D unresolved. The germline V gene has CDR1 DFQATT and CDR2 SNEGSKA (reference sequence). This CDR3 is built from 13 residues. V gave up 2 bases and J gave up 3 bases, with 11 bases separating them. The CDR3 reads CSARRGGSYEQYF. The CDR3 DNA is TGCAGTGCTAGACGTGGCGGCAGCTACGAGCAGTACTTC.

This clonotype was detected ten times or more. This chain connects TRBV5-1 to TRBJ1-1; 12 positions agree with TRBD1. CDR3 length equals 15 residues. V lost 4 bases, J lost 5 bases, and 6 bases stayed unmatched. Germline values: CDR1 SGHRS, CDR2 YFSETQ. CDR3 coding DNA: TGCGCCAGCAGCGTGGGACAGGGGGCAGGAACTGAAGCTTTCTTT. Translated: CASSVGQGAGTEAFF.

This clonotype was recorded at least ten times. The chain combines TRBV10-2 with TRBJ1-1; 7 nucleotides align to TRBD1. V lost 2 bases, J lost 9 bases, and 9 bases stayed unmatched. There are 14 residues in the CDR3. Germline V CDR1 and CDR2: WSHSY, SAAADI. The DNA for the CDR3 is TGCGCCAGCAGTGAGACCACCTCACAGGGGAAAGCTTTCTTT. It translates to CASSETTSQGKAFF.

This clonotype was detected only a few times. The rearrangement uses TRBV6-1 and TRBJ2-1, with D possibly TRBD1 on 6 matching bases. Germline V lookup: CDR1 MNHNS, CDR2 SASEGT. Deletions cut 5 bases from V and 10 bases from J, with 12 bases between. The length of the CDR3 is 12 residues. The CDR3: CASSYRVLEQFF. The CDR3 DNA follows: TGTGCCAGCAGTTACAGGGTACTCGAGCAGTTCTTC.

Only a few counts were recorded for this clonotype. V usage is TRBV5-1 and J usage is TRBJ2-2; unclear D gene. The germline CDR1 and CDR2 sequences are SGHRS and YFSETQ. This CDR3 has 13 amino acids. Trimming left V 7 bases short and J 4 bases short, with 11 bases between. The CDR3 sequence: CASSAHVTGELFF. The DNA for the CDR3 is TGCGCCAGCTCCGCTCATGTCACCGGGGAGCTGTTTTTT.